This is a list of T cell receptor beta chains from one sample in a study of blood T cell repertoires in COVID-19. Clones were read by immunoSEQ multiplex PCR, and TCRdb kept only the in-frame ones, dropping some. The table records roughly 350,000 clones, around nine tenths of them present only once. The sample taken for sequencing was peripheral blood. These receptors were collected from a woman aged 50 to 65 with active or convalescent COVID-19. Each CDR3 is given with its conserved first and last residue. D genes are given only for firm matches. Only some rows state a clone size, as once, few, many or a class for expanded clones.

>TRBJ1-1|16|TRBD1|TRBV27|-
TGTGCCAGCAGTTTATTACAGGGGGGAATGACGACTGAAGCTTTCTTT
CASSLLQGGMTTEAFF
>TRBJ1-5|13|-|TRBV27|-
TGTGCCAGCAGTCCCGATAGTGATCAGCCCCAGCATTTT
CASSPDSDQPQHF
>TRBJ1-1|16|TRBD1|TRBV7-9|-
TGTGCCAGCAGCTTAGCGGACAGGGGTAGATACACTGAAGCTTTCTTT
CASSLADRGRYTEAFF
>TRBJ1-2|12|-|TRBV19|few
TGTGCCAGTAAGAGGTCCAACTATGGCTACACCTTC
CASKRSNYGYTF
>TRBJ2-7|15|TRBD2|TRBV6-5|-
TGTGCCAGCAGTTACGGCGGACTAGCTTACGACGAGCAGTACTTC
CASSYGGLAYDEQYF
>TRBJ2-2|15|TRBD1|TRBV7-3|-
TGTGCCAGCAGCTCAACTGACAGGGGCACCGGGGAGCTGTTTTTT
CASSSTDRGTGELFF
>TRBJ2-1|15|-|TRBV7-2|-
TGTGCCAGCAGCTTACAGCAGGCTTATTACAATGAGCAGTTCTTC
CASSLQQAYYNEQFF
>TRBJ2-7|13|-|TRBV7-9|-
TGTGCCAGTACCCCCTCAAGGGGTCGCGAGCAGTACTTC
CASTPSRGREQYF
>TRBJ1-6|15|-|TRBV11-2|-
TGTGCCAGCAGCTTAGGAGGGGGAAACTATTTACCCCTCCACTTT
CASSLGGGNYLPLHF
>TRBJ2-7|12|-|TRBV3-1/TRBV3-2|-
TGTGCCAGCAGCCAAGAAAGGGGCGAGCAGTACTTC
CASSQERGEQYF
>TRBJ2-1|15|-|TRBV28|-
TGTGCCAGCAGTTTATCCAGAGCGGGCCTTAATGAGCAGTTCTTC
CASSLSRAGLNEQFF
>TRBJ1-1|16|-|TRBV7-9|-
TGTGCCAGCAGCTACCAGACCGGGACACAGAACACTGAAGCTTTCTTT
CASSYQTGTQNTEAFF
>TRBJ2-1|14|-|TRBV7-9|-
TGTGCCAGCAGCTTAGTGAAGGCGGACAATGAGCAGTTCTTC
CASSLVKADNEQFF
>TRBJ1-1|12|-|TRBV29-1|-
TGCAGCGTTGAAGGGGGGGGCACTGAAGCTTTCTTT
CSVEGGGTEAFF
>TRBJ1-2|14|-|TRBV5-6|-
TGTGCCAGCAGCTTAGGTAGGGGTCGGGATGGCTACACCTTC
CASSLGRGRDGYTF
>TRBJ1-5|14|-|TRBV6-2/TRBV6-3|-
TGTGCCAGCAGTTACTCGGAGGGGGGGAGGCCCCAGCATTTT
CASSYSEGGRPQHF
>TRBJ1-1|18|-|TRBV3-1/TRBV3-2|-
TGTGCCAGCAGCCAACCCCCGGGATCCGGCCAGATGAACACTGAAGCTTTCTTT
CASSQPPGSGQMNTEAFF
>TRBJ2-2|14|TRBD2|TRBV7-3|-
TGTGCCAGCAGCTTAATCCGGGAGGGCGGGGAGCTGTTTTTT
CASSLIREGGELFF
>TRBJ2-5|18|-|TRBV5-5|-
TGTGCCAGCAGCCCCAGGGAACCGGGCAGGGTTGGCAAAGAGACCCAGTACTTC
CASSPREPGRVGKETQYF
>TRBJ1-5|15|TRBD1|TRBV25-1|-
TGTGCCAGCAGTGAGATGGGACAGGGATCCTCTCCCCAGCATTTT
CASSEMGQGSSPQHF
>TRBJ2-3|17|TRBD2|TRBV9|-
TGTGCCAGCAGCACAACCGGGACTAGCGGTTACACAGATACGCAGTATTTT
CASSTTGTSGYTDTQYF
>TRBJ2-1|16|TRBD2|TRBV5-1|-
TGCGCCAGCAGCTTGGTGGTAGCGGGGGCTTACAATGAGCAGTTCTTC
CASSLVVAGAYNEQFF
>TRBJ2-2|15|-|TRBV6-6|once
TGTGCCAGCAGTTACCCCTTAGCAGAAACCGGGGAGCTGTTTTTT
CASSYPLAETGELFF
>TRBJ1-4|16|TRBD1|TRBV7-2|-
TGTGCCAGCAGCTTATTCCTAGGACAGGGAGAAGAAAAACTGTTTTTT
CASSLFLGQGEEKLFF
>TRBJ1-2|14|-|TRBV28|-
TGTGCCAGCAGTTTTCGTCCGACAGATCATGGCTACACCTTC
CASSFRPTDHGYTF
>TRBJ2-5|16|-|TRBV27|once
TGTGCCAGCAGTTTATCGGGGGGGGGCGCCCAAGAGACCCAGTACTTC
CASSLSGGGAQETQYF
>TRBJ1-1|12|-|TRBV6-5|-
TGTGCCAGCAGTTACGGCCACACTGAAGCTTTCTTT
CASSYGHTEAFF
>TRBJ2-5|12|-|TRBV27|-
TGTGCCAGCAGTTGGGCTAAAGAGACCCAGTACTTC
CASSWAKETQYF
>TRBJ2-7|14|TRBD1|TRBV23-1|few
TGCGCCAGCAGGTATGGGACAGCCCTCTACGAGCAGTACTTC
CASRYGTALYEQYF
>TRBJ1-2|14|-|TRBV28|-
TGTGCCAGCTCCAACCCGGCGGGGGACTATGGCTACACCTTC
CASSNPAGDYGYTF
>TRBJ1-5|14|-|TRBV28|-
TGTGCCAGCAGTTTAACAGGCGGCGGTCAGCCCCAGCATTTT
CASSLTGGGQPQHF
>TRBJ2-1|15|-|TRBV4-2|once
TGTGCCAGCAGCCAAGTTAGGAGATCCTACAATGAGCAGTTCTTC
CASSQVRRSYNEQFF
>TRBJ1-2|16|TRBD1|TRBV5-1|-
TGCGCCAGCAGCTTAGGACAGGGCCAAACTCTCTATGGCTACACCTTC
CASSLGQGQTLYGYTF
>TRBJ2-1|16|TRBD1|TRBV5-4|-
TGTGCCAGCAGCTCGCTTAGGACAGGTCTCAACAATGAGCAGTTCTTC
CASSSLRTGLNNEQFF
>TRBJ2-7|14|-|TRBV27|-
TGTGCCAGCAGTTTAGGGCTAGATGCGGGCGAGCAGTACTTC
CASSLGLDAGEQYF
>TRBJ2-7|15|TRBD1|TRBV13|-
TGTGCCAGCAGCTTATCGTGGGCAGGGGGCTACGAGCAGTACTTC
CASSLSWAGGYEQYF
>TRBJ1-2|14|-|TRBV28|-
TGTGCCAGTAAGTTGGGTTCGGGAACGAGTGGCTACACCTTC
CASKLGSGTSGYTF
>TRBJ2-3|15|-|TRBV5-4|-
TGTGCCAGCAGCTTGAAGTTGGCTAGCATGGATACGCAGTATTTT
CASSLKLASMDTQYF